Described below is a single TCR beta chain sequence and its context. Its target antigen remains unknown. No base quality information exists; no much larger clone differs at one position. Trimming at the junction amounts to 7 bases on V and 3 bases on J, and the germline ends lie 24 bases apart. Spanning cysteine to phenylalanine, the CDR3 consists of 17 amino acids. The entry retains the CDR3 DNA only, 51 bases that are in frame from base 1. CDR1 and CDR2, per the germline V gene, are MNHNS and SASEGT. Peripheral blood CD8+ and CD4+ T cells from healthy donors, Susac syndrome patients and multiple sclerosis patients were profiled using high-throughput TCR beta sequencing. Recently defined diagnostic criteria for definite or probable disease were met by the Susac syndrome patients. Bulk CD8+ and CD4+ T cells were purified by magnetic negative isolation, whereas CD8+ TEMRA cells were enriched by FACS. Blood was drawn into EDTA tubes, processed within 24 hours, and PBMCs were isolated by density gradient centrifugation. PBMCs intended for TCR sequencing were cryopreserved in liquid nitrogen and thawed later in a water bath at 37 degrees C. Purity of sorted or isolated CD4+, CD8+ and CD8+ TEMRA cells was at least 90%.

This sample was taken from a study of CD8 T cells in Susac syndrome (dated by TCRdb to between 2018 and 2021). The study in broad terms: Among the sequenced Susac syndrome patients, five or six had clinically active disease and 8 or 9 were in clinical remission. At blood withdrawal, Susac syndrome patients were therapy-naive, treated with corticosteroids (with IVIg additionally given to some), or treated with IVIg alone. Whether CD8+ T cell activation and differentiation in Susac syndrome was antigen driven was tested using repertoire sequencing.

RNA was extracted using the RNeasy kit, and about 0.5 to 1 ug of the RNA was reverse transcribed with random hexamers. The immunoSEQ multiplex PCR assay, which covers 54 Vbeta and 13 Jbeta segments, was used to amplify TCR beta CDR3 regions. Bias from PCR amplification was corrected by using a synthetic template baseline for primer optimization and for computational correction. Per the original workflow: Reads were annotated to V, D and J genes per IMGT and analyzed with immunoSEQ Analyzer, keeping only productive sequences. To calculate clonality, Shannon entropy was normalized by log2 of the number of productive unique sequences and then subtracted from one. Public and private clones were assessed among the 100 most prevalent clones of each patient and control. Susac-specific clones were defined as absent from healthy and MS cohorts, 1052 published viral clones and other ImmuneACCESS disease sequences. The public reads were reprocessed in TCRdb via fastp at Q25 and MiXCR, keeping in-frame beta chains. Each entry is one CDR3 protein sequence, shown with its most common DNA and genes. TCRdb's processing, not the study's, gives the V and J calls here. The sample profile shows about 190,000 distinct CDR3 sequences; about 94% of them were found once. Roughly 0.093% of the sample rests with the top ten.

General findings and caveats noted by the study authors: The number of individuals in the TCR sequencing and HLA analysis was acknowledged as relatively small. No clonal expansion was detected in the CD4+ T cell repertoire of Susac syndrome patients.

The source material was CD4+ T cells from PBMCs. Recombination linked TRBV6-1 to TRBJ1-1; too little of a D gene remains to name it. This sequence was found in a human donor with Susac syndrome. The CDR3 here reads CASIPFNNAGTDTEAFF. The nucleotide sequence is given as TGTGCCAGCATCCCGTTCAATAACGCGGGTACTGACACTGAAGCTTTCTTT.